Detailed here is one T cell receptor beta chain. The antigen is unknown. This record comes from a study of cytotoxic CD8 clonotypes in ibrutinib-treated CLL. Looking at the study overall: Response samples came after a median about 11 months of treatment, range 6 to 36.

Measured with immunoSEQ multiplex PCR; TCRdb has only the in-frame clones, and not every one. The sample has some 290,000 clones, almost 80% seen once. General observations from the study: Pretreatment clonality was elevated relative to age-matched healthy donors and paralleled circulating CD8+ T-cell counts. The clonality went up when patients responded to ibrutinib and dropped back toward baseline at progression.

This CDR3 is built from 14 residues. The junction had 2 bases not matched to a gene; V was cut back by 4 bases and J by 5 bases. Per the germline V gene, CDR1 is LNHDA and CDR2 is SQIVND (reference sequence). This rearrangement joins TRBV19 to TRBJ1-5; TRBD1 aligns across 10 bases. This sequence was found in a human donor with chronic lymphocytic leukemia. The sample consisted of PBMCs, taken before ibrutinib treatment. The CDR3 spells CASSTGTGDQPQHF. For the CDR3, the DNA is TGTGCCAGTAGTACAGGGACAGGGGATCAGCCCCAGCATTTT.